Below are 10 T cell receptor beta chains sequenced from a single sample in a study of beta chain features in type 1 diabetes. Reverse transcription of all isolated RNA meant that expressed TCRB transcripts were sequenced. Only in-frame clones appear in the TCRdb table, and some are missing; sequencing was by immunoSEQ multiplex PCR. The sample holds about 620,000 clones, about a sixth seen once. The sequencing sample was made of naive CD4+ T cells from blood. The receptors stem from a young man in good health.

DNA of the CDR3: TGTGCCAGCAGAGGGTGGTTCAATCAGCCCCAGCATTTT. This gives the protein CASRGWFNQPQHF. V usage is TRBV2 and J usage is TRBJ1-5; D is unclear. The CDR3 runs 13 residues. V shed 6 bases and J shed 3 bases, with 9 bases lying between them. The germline gives CDR1 SNHLY, CDR2 FYNNEI. Combining the CDR3 with reference TRBV2 and TRBJ1-5 gives the whole variable domain EPEVTQTPSHQVTQMGQEVILRCVPISNHLYFYWYRQILGQKVEFLVSFYNNEISEKSEIFDDQFSVERPDGSNFTLKIRSTKLEDSAMYFCASRGWFNQPQHFGDGTRLSIL.

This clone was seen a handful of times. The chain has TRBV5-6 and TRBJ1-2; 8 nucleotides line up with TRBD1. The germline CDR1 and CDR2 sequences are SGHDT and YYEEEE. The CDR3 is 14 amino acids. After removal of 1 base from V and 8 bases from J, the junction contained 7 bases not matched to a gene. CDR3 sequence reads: CASSLTDREYGYTF. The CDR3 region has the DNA TGTGCCAGCAGCTTGACGGACAGGGAATACGGCTACACCTTC.

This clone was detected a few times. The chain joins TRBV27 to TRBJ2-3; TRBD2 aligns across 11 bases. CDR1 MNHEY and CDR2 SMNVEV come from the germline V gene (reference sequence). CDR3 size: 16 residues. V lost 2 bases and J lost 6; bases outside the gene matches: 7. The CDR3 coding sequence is TGTGCCAGCAGTTTACGGTCGACTAGCGGGACGGATACGCAGTATTTT. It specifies CASSLRSTSGTDTQYF.

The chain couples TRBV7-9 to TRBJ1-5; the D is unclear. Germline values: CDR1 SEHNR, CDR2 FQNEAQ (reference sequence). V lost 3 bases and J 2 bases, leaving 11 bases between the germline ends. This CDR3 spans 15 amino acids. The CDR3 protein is CASSFGNLGNQPQHF. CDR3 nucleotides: TGTGCCAGCAGCTTTGGAAACCTGGGCAATCAGCCCCAGCATTTT.

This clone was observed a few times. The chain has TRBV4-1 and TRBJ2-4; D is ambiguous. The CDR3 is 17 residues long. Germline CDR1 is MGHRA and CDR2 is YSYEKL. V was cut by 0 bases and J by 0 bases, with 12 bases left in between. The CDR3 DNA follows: TGCGCCAGCAGCCAAGATCGTGTGGGTTTAGCCAAAAACATTCAGTACTTC. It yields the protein CASSQDRVGLAKNIQYF.

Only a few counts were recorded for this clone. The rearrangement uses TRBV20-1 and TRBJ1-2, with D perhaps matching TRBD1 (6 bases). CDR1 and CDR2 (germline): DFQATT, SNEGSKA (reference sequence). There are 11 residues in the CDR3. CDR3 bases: TGCAGGGGACGGGGGGCCTATGGCTACACCTTC. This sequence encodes CRGRGAYGYTF.

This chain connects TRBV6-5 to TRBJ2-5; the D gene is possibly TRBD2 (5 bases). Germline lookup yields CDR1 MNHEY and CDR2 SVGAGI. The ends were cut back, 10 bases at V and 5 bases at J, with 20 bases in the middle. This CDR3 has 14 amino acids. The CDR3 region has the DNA TGTGCCACGCGAACCCCTAGAGGGTGGGAGACCCAGTACTTC. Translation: CATRTPRGWETQYF.

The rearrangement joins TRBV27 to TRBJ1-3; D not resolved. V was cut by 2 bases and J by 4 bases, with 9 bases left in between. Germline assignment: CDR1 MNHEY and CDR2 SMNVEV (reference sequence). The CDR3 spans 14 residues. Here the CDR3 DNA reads TGTGCCAGCAGTTTAGCTGGGCCCGGAAACACCATATATTTT. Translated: CASSLAGPGNTIYF.

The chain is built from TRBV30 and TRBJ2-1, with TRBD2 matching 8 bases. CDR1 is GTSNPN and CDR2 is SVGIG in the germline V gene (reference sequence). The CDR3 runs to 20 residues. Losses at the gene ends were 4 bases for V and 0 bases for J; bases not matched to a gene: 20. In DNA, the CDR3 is TGTGCCTGGAAGCCTTCCCGGGCCCCCGGACTAGCAACCTCCTACAATGAGCAGTTCTTC. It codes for CAWKPSRAPGLATSYNEQFF.

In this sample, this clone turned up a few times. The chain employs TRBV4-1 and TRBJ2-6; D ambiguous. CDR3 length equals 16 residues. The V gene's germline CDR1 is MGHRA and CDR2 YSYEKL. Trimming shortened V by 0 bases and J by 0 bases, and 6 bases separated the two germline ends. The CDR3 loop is CASSQEGNSGANVLTF. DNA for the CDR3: TGCGCCAGCAGCCAAGAGGGTAACTCTGGGGCCAACGTCCTGACTTTC.